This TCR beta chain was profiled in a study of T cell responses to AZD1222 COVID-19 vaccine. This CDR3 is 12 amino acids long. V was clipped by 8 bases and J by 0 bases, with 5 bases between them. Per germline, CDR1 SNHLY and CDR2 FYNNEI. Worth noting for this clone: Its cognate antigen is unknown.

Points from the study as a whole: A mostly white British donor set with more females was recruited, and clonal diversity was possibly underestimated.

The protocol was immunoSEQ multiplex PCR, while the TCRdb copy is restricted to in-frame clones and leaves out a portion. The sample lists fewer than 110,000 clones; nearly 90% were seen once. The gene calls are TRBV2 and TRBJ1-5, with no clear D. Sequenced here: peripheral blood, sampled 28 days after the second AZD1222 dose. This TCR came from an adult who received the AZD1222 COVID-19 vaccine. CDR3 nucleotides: TGTGCCAGCGAGGGTAGCAATCAGCCCCAGCATTTT. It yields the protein CASEGSNQPQHF.